The table lists the clone carrying this T cell receptor beta chain with many counts. The CDR3 extends over 18 amino acids. Trimming cost V 6 bases and J 3 bases; bases outside gene matches: 16. Germline V gene lookup returns CDR1 SGHAT and CDR2 FQNNGV. It was with a sample-barcoded 5' primer and a J-beta primer mix that a second PCR of about 6 to 11 cycles was run. TCRdb re-called the 5' RACE reads with MiXCR, one entry per CDR3 protein. The profile shows 700,000 or so distinct CDR3 sequences, 35% to 50% of them singletons. These data originate in a study of blood T cells in healthy people across ages.

This TCR came from a man aged 80 or over in good health. The chain uses TRBV11-2 and TRBJ2-3; TRBD2 matches 9 bases. Material: blood. The DNA for the CDR3 is TGTGCCAGCAGGCAGGGACCCCGGACTAGCGTTCCTACAGATACGCAGTATTTT. Encoded protein: CASRQGPRTSVPTDTQYF. Full variable domain (missing parts from reference TRBV11-2 and TRBJ2-3): EAGVAQSPRYKIIEKRQSVAFWCNPISGHATLYWYQQILGQGPKLLIQFQNNGVVDDSQLPKDRFSAERLKGVDSTLKIQPAKLEDSAVYLCASRQGPRTSVPTDTQYFGPGTRLTVL.